The rows below give T cell receptor beta chains drawn from one sample of a study of blood T cell repertoires in COVID-19. Assay used: immunoSEQ multiplex PCR; TCRdb lists only in-frame clones, some missing. The table lists around 94,000 clones, roughly 90% of them singletons. Material: peripheral blood. The receptors shown here come from an elderly man with acute or convalescent COVID-19. CDR3s include the opening cysteine and the closing phenylalanine or tryptophan. Clone size appears in some rows only: once, few, many, or a class for an expanded clone.

>-|TRBJ2-5|TRBV29-1
CSVGGQGEETQYF
>-|TRBJ2-7|TRBV27
CASSGTAYGEQYF
>-|TRBJ2-2|TRBV7-2
CASSPPRAGDTGELFF
>-|TRBJ1-1|TRBV6-5
CASSRSNMNTEAFF
>-|TRBJ2-7|TRBV7-3
CASSPGGSFAYEQYF
>-|TRBJ2-3|TRBV5-5
CASSLGSGSTDTQYF
>-|TRBJ2-4|TRBV25-1
CASSEPGQSKNIQYF
>-|TRBJ2-3|TRBV18
CASSPPVTYTDTQYF
>-|TRBJ2-1|TRBV6-6
CASKGWGGHNEQFF
>-|TRBJ2-7|TRBV5-1
CASSPTGGSYEQYF
>-|TRBJ2-3|TRBV5-1
CASNFGERDRRDTQYF
>-|TRBJ1-2|TRBV7-9
CASSQGQNYGYTF
>-|TRBJ2-5|TRBV23-1
CASSQAGGDLPGETQYF
>-|TRBJ1-5|TRBV19
CASSTGQGYQPQHF
>-|TRBJ1-5|TRBV28
CASSLSGFGNQPQHF
>once|TRBJ1-4|TRBV25-1
CASSGTGLEKLFF
>-|TRBJ2-1|TRBV19
CASSITWESSYNEQFF
>-|TRBJ2-7|TRBV3-1/TRBV3-2
CASSHPSGTASYEQYF
>-|TRBJ2-1|TRBV19
CASKTSGRAYNEQFF
>-|TRBJ1-5|TRBV5-1
CASSLGPTSNQPQHF
>-|TRBJ2-2|TRBV7-2
CASSLTARALDTGELFF
>-|TRBJ2-7|TRBV19
CASGQTFNEQYF
>-|TRBJ2-1|TRBV5-4
CASSLDRDDEQFF
>-|TRBJ1-1|TRBV3-1/TRBV3-2
CASSQGVDRRLNTEAFF
>once|TRBJ1-1|TRBV7-2
CASSQLDYQNTEAFF
>-|TRBJ2-2|TRBV24-1
CATSDPPGRRSTGELFF
>-|TRBJ2-3|TRBV24-1
CATKTGDGLGDTQYF
>once|TRBJ2-2|TRBV2
CASSLDRPANTGELFF
>-|TRBJ1-5|TRBV28
CASSFDRGGQPQHF
>once|TRBJ1-2|TRBV6-5
CASSYDRGGANGYTF
>-|TRBJ2-7|TRBV6-2/TRBV6-3
CASSLIAGVVEQYF